The present T cell receptor (beta chain) was sequenced within a study of cytomegalovirus exposure and HLA in healthy donors. In the study overall: Membership in the Caucasian-associated ancestry cluster was found for 75% to 85% of nearly 400 genotyped donors. Study results and limitations: In vitro assays verified that three CMV-associated chains recognized CMV antigens specifically. In a later analysis, DRB1 alleles had the most associated TCRs; HLA-C alleles the fewest.

Details on this clone: Its target is not known.

From germline, CDR1 is MDHEN and CDR2 SYDVKM. The CDR3 length is 12 residues. With 6 bases removed from V and 6 bases from J, the gap between germline ends came to 11 bases. PCR involved 60 Vbeta and 13 Jbeta primers. Here immunoSEQ multiplex PCR was the method, and the copy in TCRdb shows in-frame clones only, minus some. The profile shows about 210,000 clones, about 75% of them singletons. The chain is built from TRBV28 and TRBJ2-5, with D tentatively TRBD1 (5 bases). The sequencing input was PBMCs. The TCR was taken from a male donor in good health and CMV-seronegative. The CDR3 reads CASSPDSQTQYF. CDR3 bases: TGTGCCAGCAGCCCCGACAGTCAGACCCAGTACTTC.